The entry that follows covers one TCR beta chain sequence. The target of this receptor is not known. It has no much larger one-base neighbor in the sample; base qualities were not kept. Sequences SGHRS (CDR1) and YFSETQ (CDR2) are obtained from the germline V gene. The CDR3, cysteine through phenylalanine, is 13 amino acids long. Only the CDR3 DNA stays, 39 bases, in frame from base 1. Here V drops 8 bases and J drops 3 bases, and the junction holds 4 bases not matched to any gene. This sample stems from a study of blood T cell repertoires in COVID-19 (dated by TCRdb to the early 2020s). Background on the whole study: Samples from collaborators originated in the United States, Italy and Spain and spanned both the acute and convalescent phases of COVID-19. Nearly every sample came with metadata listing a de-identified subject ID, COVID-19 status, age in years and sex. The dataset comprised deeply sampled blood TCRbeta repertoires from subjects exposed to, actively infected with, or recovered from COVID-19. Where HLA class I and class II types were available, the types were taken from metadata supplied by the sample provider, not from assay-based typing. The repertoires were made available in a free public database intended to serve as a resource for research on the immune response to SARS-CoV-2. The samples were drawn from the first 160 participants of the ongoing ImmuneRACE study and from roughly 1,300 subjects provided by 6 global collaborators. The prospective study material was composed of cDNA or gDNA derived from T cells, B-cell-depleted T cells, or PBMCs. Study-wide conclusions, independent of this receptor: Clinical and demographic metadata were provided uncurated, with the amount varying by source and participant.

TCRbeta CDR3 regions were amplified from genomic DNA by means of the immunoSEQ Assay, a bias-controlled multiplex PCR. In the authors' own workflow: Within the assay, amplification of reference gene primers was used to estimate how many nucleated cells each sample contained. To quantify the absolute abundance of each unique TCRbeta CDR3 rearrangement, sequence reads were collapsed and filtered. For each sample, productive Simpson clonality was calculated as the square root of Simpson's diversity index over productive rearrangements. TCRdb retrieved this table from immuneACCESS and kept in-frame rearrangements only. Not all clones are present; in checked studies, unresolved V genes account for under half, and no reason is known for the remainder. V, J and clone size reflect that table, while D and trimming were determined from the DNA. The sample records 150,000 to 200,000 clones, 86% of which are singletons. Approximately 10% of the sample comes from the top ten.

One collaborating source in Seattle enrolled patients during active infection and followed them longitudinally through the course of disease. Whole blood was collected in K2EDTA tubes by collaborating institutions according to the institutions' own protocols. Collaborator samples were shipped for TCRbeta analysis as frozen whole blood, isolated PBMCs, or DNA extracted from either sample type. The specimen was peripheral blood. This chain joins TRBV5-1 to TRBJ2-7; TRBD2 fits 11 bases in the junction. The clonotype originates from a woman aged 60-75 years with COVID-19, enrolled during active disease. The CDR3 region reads CASSSGRLYEQYF. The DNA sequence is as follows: TGCGCCAGTTCTAGCGGGAGGCTCTACGAGCAGTACTTC.